The next 23 T cell receptor beta chains were all read from a single sample in a study of cytomegalovirus exposure and HLA in healthy donors. The study ran its PCR with 60 Vbeta and 13 Jbeta primers. Clones were read by immunoSEQ multiplex PCR, and TCRdb kept only the in-frame ones, dropping some. The sample shows fewer than 100,000 clones, and approximately 0.58% sits with its ten largest clones. Source material: PBMCs. Receptor source: a man aged 50-60 years in good health and CMV-seronegative.

The chain employs TRBV20-1 and TRBJ1-6; D remains unclear. Germline V gives CDR1 DFQATT, CDR2 SNEGSKA (reference sequence). Trimming cost V 5 bases and J 10 bases, with 3 bases left between them. This CDR3 spans 9 amino acids. CDR3 sequence: CSARSPLHF. The CDR3 coding sequence is TGCAGTGCTCGGTCACCCCTCCACTTT.

This chain uses TRBV4-2 with TRBJ2-5; tentative D call: TRBD2 (6 bases). V shed 1 base and J shed 10 bases, with 19 bases lying between them. Germline V lookup: CDR1 LGHNA, CDR2 YNFKEQ. The CDR3 length is 15 residues. CDR3 protein: CASSQGGGAPRDQYF. DNA of the CDR3: TGTGCCAGCAGCCAAGGGGGCGGGGCCCCCAGGGACCAGTACTTC.

The chain has TRBV6-1 and TRBJ2-1; 7 nucleotides align to TRBD1. Losses at the gene ends were 6 bases for V and 4 bases for J; bases not matched to a gene: 9. Germline loops: CDR1 MNHNS, CDR2 SASEGT. The CDR3 covers 15 residues. CDR3 loop: CASRTTGAAYNEQFF. The CDR3 nucleotides are TGTGCCAGCAGAACCACAGGGGCGGCGTACAATGAGCAGTTCTTC.

J is TRBJ1-2 and V is TRBV19; D unresolved. This CDR3 is built from 12 residues. The germline V gene has CDR1 LNHDA and CDR2 SQIVND (reference sequence). Deletions cut 2 bases from V and 5 bases from J, with 6 bases between. The chain's CDR3 is CASSISAYGYTF. As DNA, the CDR3 is TGTGCCAGTAGTATATCCGCGTATGGCTACACCTTC.

The gene calls are TRBV7-2 and TRBJ2-5; the D is unclear. The J call may be mistaken, given a closer DNA end match to TRBJ2-7. The CDR3 extends over 12 amino acids. Germline V CDR1 and CDR2: SGHTA, FQGNSA. CDR3 residues: CASSPTGLEQYF. The DNA of the CDR3 is TGTGCCAGCAGCCCGACGGGTCTCGAGCAGTACTTC.

The chain employs TRBV5-1 and TRBJ2-5; TRBD1 is a possible D gene (6 bases). Trimming left V 4 bases short and J 1 base short, with 17 bases between. The CDR3 consists of 16 residues. Germline values: CDR1 SGHRS, CDR2 YFSETQ. CDR3 DNA sequence: TGCGCCAGCAGCCCCGCGCGACAGGCGAGCCAAGAGACCCAGTACTTC. This encodes CASSPARQASQETQYF.

This chain's CDR3 is CASSQDLLAAETQYF. The CDR3 DNA reads as TGCGCCAGCAGCCAAGATCTTCTTGCTGCGGAGACCCAGTACTTC. The chain carries TRBV4-3 and TRBJ2-5; D uncertain. The length of the CDR3 is 15 residues. Germline V CDR1 and CDR2: LGHNA, YSLEER. V gave up 0 bases and J gave up 5 bases, with 13 bases separating them.

The chain is built from TRBV5-1 and TRBJ2-5; 8 positions agree with TRBD2. V lost 1 base and J lost 2; bases outside the gene matches: 1. Per the germline V gene, CDR1 is SGHRS and CDR2 is YFSETQ. The CDR3 loop spans 14 amino acids. CDR3 DNA sequence: TGCGCCAGCAGCTTGCCGGGGGGGCAAGAGACCCAGTACTTC. Encoded protein: CASSLPGGQETQYF.

The V call is TRBV2, the J call TRBJ1-5; 7 bases line up with TRBD1. This CDR3 is built from 14 residues. Germline CDR1 and CDR2: SNHLY and FYNNEI. Trimming cost V 1 base and J 6 bases; bases outside gene matches: 3. The CDR3: CASSEEQGTQPQHF. Written as DNA, the CDR3 is TGTGCCAGCAGTGAAGAACAGGGGACTCAGCCCCAGCATTTT.

The chain joins TRBV5-8 to TRBJ1-1, with TRBD1 matching 7 bases. Germline values: CDR1 SGHTS, CDR2 YDEGEE. V shed 10 bases and J 4 bases; nucleotides not matched to a gene: 16. This CDR3 is 15 amino acids long. The CDR3: CAARTTGSGSTEAFF. The CDR3 DNA reads as TGTGCCGCCCGGACGACAGGGTCGGGATCCACTGAAGCTTTCTTT.

V gene TRBV7-6 combines with J gene TRBJ1-1; D call uncertain. Looked up from germline, CDR1 is SGHVS and CDR2 is FNYEAQ. This CDR3 region has 14 residues. V gave up 2 bases and J gave up 1 base, with 8 bases separating them. The CDR3 here is CASSLTPRNTEAFF. The CDR3 coding sequence is TGTGCCAGCAGCTTAACACCACGGAACACTGAAGCTTTCTTT.

V is TRBV6-5 and J is TRBJ2-7; D gene uncertain. From germline, CDR1 is MNHEY and CDR2 SVGAGI. V lost 1 base and J 5 bases, leaving 12 bases between the germline ends. The CDR3 totals 14 residues. CDR3 sequence reads: CASSYFPGEHEQYF. CDR3 DNA: TGTGCCAGCAGTTACTTCCCCGGAGAACACGAGCAGTACTTC.

The chain couples TRBV11-3 to TRBJ2-7; tentative D call: TRBD2 (5 bases). Trimming took off 4 bases at V and 0 bases at J, with 7 bases between the two ends. The germline CDR1 and CDR2 sequences are SGHNT and YENEEA. The CDR3 loop spans 13 amino acids. The CDR3 protein is CASSSRDSYEQYF. CDR3 nucleotide sequence: TGTGCCAGCAGCTCTCGGGACTCCTACGAGCAGTACTTC.

The chain uses TRBV28 and TRBJ2-2; a weak D match, TRBD1 (6 bases). The germline CDR1 and CDR2 sequences are MDHEN and SYDVKM. V was trimmed by 3 bases and J by 5 bases, leaving 13 bases between them. The CDR3 extends over 15 amino acids. The CDR3 spells CASSFRGKRTGELFF. In nucleotides, the CDR3 is TGTGCCAGCAGTTTCAGGGGCAAGAGGACCGGGGAGCTGTTTTTT. The whole variable domain, remainder taken from reference TRBV28 and TRBJ2-2, is DVKVTQSSRYLVKRTGEKVFLECVQDMDHENMFWYRQDPGLGLRLIYFSYDVKMKEKGDIPEGYSVSREKKERFSLILESASTNQTSMYLCASSFRGKRTGELFFGEGSRLTVL.

The chain links TRBV5-1 to TRBJ2-7; 8 nucleotides match TRBD2. V shed 0 bases, J shed 4 bases, and the junction held 6 bases outside the gene matches. The CDR3 spans 15 residues. Looked up from germline, CDR1 is SGHRS and CDR2 is YFSETQ. CDR3 residues: CASSLAGSGGYEQYF. CDR3 DNA sequence: TGCGCCAGCAGCTTGGCAGGCAGCGGGGGTTACGAGCAGTACTTC.

The gene calls are TRBV30 and TRBJ1-6; 8 nucleotides agree with TRBD1. The CDR3 spans 15 residues. After removal of 3 bases from V and 6 bases from J, the junction contained 7 bases not matched to a gene. Germline V gene data show CDR1 as GTSNPN and CDR2 as SVGIG (reference sequence). The CDR3 sequence is CAWRNRGFSNSPLHF. Here the CDR3 DNA reads TGTGCCTGGAGAAACAGGGGGTTTAGTAATTCACCCCTCCACTTT.

The genes are TRBV6-5 and TRBJ1-6; 11 nucleotides line up with TRBD1. The V gene end was trimmed by 8 bases and the J gene end by 10 bases; junction bases not matched to a gene: 7. Germline loops: CDR1 MNHEY, CDR2 SVGAGI. The CDR3 has 14 residues. The CDR3 spells CASGGTGGESPLHF. The CDR3 coding sequence is TGTGCCAGCGGTGGGACAGGGGGGGAATCACCCCTCCACTTT.

V and J are TRBV9 and TRBJ1-1, with unresolved D. Per germline, CDR1 SGDLS and CDR2 YYNGEE. The V and J ends lost 4 bases and 0 bases respectively, with 19 bases between them. CDR3 length: 17 amino acids. CDR3 sequence (DNA): TGTGCCAGCAGCCCCAAGACTGAGACCATGATGAACACTGAAGCTTTCTTT. Amino acid sequence: CASSPKTETMMNTEAFF.

The rearrangement uses TRBV5-6 and TRBJ1-4; 9 nucleotides line up with TRBD1. The trim removed 3 bases at V and 0 bases at J, leaving 6 bases unmatched. CDR1 and CDR2 from the germline V gene are SGHDT and YYEEEE. CDR3 length equals 17 residues. CDR3 residues: CASSSPDRGATNEKLFF. CDR3 sequence (DNA): TGTGCCAGCAGCTCCCCGGACAGGGGTGCAACTAATGAAAAACTGTTTTTT.

CDR3 sequence reads: CASNTGPGSYEQYF. CDR3 coding DNA: TGTGCCAGCAATACCGGTCCCGGCTCCTACGAGCAGTACTTC. The rearrangement joins TRBV6-6 to TRBJ2-7; D is unclear. V was trimmed by 7 bases and J by 0 bases, leaving 13 bases between them. The CDR3 extends over 14 amino acids. Looked up from germline, CDR1 is MNHNY and CDR2 is SVGAGI (reference sequence).

This chain joins TRBV6-1 and TRBJ2-5, with a weak D call TRBD1 (6 bases). The CDR3 sequence is 13 residues long. CDR1 is MNHNS and CDR2 is SASEGT in the germline V gene. The V gene lost 10 bases and the J gene lost 4 bases, with 16 bases spanning the gap. Here the CDR3 DNA reads TGTGCCACGGGACATCCAAAGGTAGAGACCCAGTACTTC. Its translation: CATGHPKVETQYF.

The rearrangement uses TRBV7-2 and TRBJ2-7, with 11 positions matching TRBD1. Germline V gene sequence: CDR1 SGHTA, CDR2 FQGNSA. Trimming removed 1 base from V and 4 bases from J; junction bases left unmatched: 3. This CDR3 is 15 amino acids long. CDR3 coding DNA: TGTGCCAGCAGCTTAGGGACAGGGGGCGGATACGAGCAGTACTTC. This translates into CASSLGTGGGYEQYF. Drawing the rest from reference TRBV7-2 and TRBJ2-7, the complete variable domain is GAGVSQSPSNKVTEKGKDVELRCDPISGHTALYWYRQSLGQGLEFLIYFQGNSAPDKSGLPSDRFSAERTGGSVSTLTIQRTQQEDSAVYLCASSLGTGGGYEQYFGPGTRLTVT.

The chain joins TRBV7-2 to TRBJ1-5, with D perhaps TRBD1 (5 bases). V lost 1 base, J lost 4 bases, and 8 bases lay in between. This CDR3 is 14 amino acids long. In germline, CDR1 is SGHTA, CDR2 FQGNSA. This CDR3 is CASSLEQGNQPQHF. CDR3 nucleotides: TGTGCCAGCAGCTTAGAGCAGGGAAATCAGCCCCAGCATTTT.